The present entry profiles one T cell receptor beta chain with its context. The antigen is unknown. This specimen belongs to a study of shared clonotypes between healthy human individuals. The CDR3 is 15 residues long. Germline values: CDR1 GTSNPN, CDR2 SVGIG (reference sequence). V lost 1 base, J lost 8 bases, and 12 bases stayed unmatched. Whole-study results and caveats: Since donors were few, the genetic and exposure-history diversity represented was limited.

Repertoires were generated with immunoSEQ multiplex PCR, while TCRdb's copy carries only in-frame clones and drops some. The repertoire holds some 2,100,000 clones, with 90% to 95% as singletons. Naive CD8 cells were CD45RO-negative, positively selected for CCR7, excluding terminally differentiated effector memory CD45RA+ cells. This rearrangement joins TRBV30 to TRBJ1-2; 8 bases are a match to TRBD1. The clonotype comes from a man between 18 and 29 years old in good health. Some clones in this sample may be carry-over from other donors' samples. The sequenced sample was naive CD8+ T cells from PBMCs. The DNA of the CDR3 is TGTGCCTGGAGTGAATTCAGGGGGCTAACGTTCGGCTACACCTTC. Translation gives CAWSEFRGLTFGYTF.